This T cell receptor (beta chain) was obtained from a study of blood T cell repertoires in COVID-19. Whole-study context: COVID-19 samples, acute and convalescent, were from the United States, Italy and Spain. PBMCs, B-cell-depleted T cells, or T cells were the source of the cDNA or gDNA that made up the material.

Looked up from germline, CDR1 is LGHDT and CDR2 is YNNKEL (reference sequence). V gave up 0 bases and J gave up 4 bases, with 13 bases separating them. CDR3 length: 16 residues. In the source study's methods: The assay estimated nucleated cells by amplifying reference gene primers. Assay: immunoSEQ multiplex PCR; the TCRdb copy retains only in-frame clones and omits some. V and J calls and clone size are those listed in that table; D and trimming were worked out from the DNA. This table has fewer than 350,000 clones, around 81% appearing once. This clone was seen a single time. Sequencing was done on a sample of peripheral blood. The TCR sequence derives from a woman aged 55-70 years with active or convalescent COVID-19. V and J are TRBV3-1 (or the pseudogene TRBV3-2) and TRBJ2-1, with D hard to call. The CDR3 sequence: CASSQDRGRPYNEQFF. Here the CDR3 DNA reads TGTGCCAGCAGCCAAGATCGTGGCCGCCCGTACAATGAGCAGTTCTTC.